These T cell receptor beta chains were read from a single sample in a study of OX40 agonist ivuxolimab in advanced cancers. Produced via immunoSEQ multiplex PCR; TCRdb's table is partial and in-frame only. The sample includes 50,000 to 55,000 clones, 84% seen only once; the top ten take 4.6%. The sequences come from CD4+ or CD8+ T cells sorted from blood, collected in a trial of the OX40 agonist ivuxolimab. These receptors all come from an adult with an advanced solid tumor such as melanoma, head and neck, liver or kidney cancer. CDR3s include the opening cysteine and the closing phenylalanine or tryptophan. The order of the fields is clone size, V gene, J gene, CDR3 protein. Part of the rows lack a size; the others show once, few, many or a class for expanded clones.

abundance: NA
v_gene: TRBV19
j_gene: TRBJ2-7
CDR3aa: CASSIGGPEQYF

abundance: NA
v_gene: TRBV7-2
j_gene: TRBJ2-7
CDR3aa: CASTLGGGSYEQYF

abundance: once
v_gene: TRBV6-6
j_gene: TRBJ2-7
CDR3aa: CASIHGLAAYEQYF

abundance: few
v_gene: TRBV5-1
j_gene: TRBJ2-7
CDR3aa: CASREGLGTGGAEQYF

abundance: NA
v_gene: TRBV23-1
j_gene: TRBJ2-7
CDR3aa: CASSQPKTGTSDSYEQYF

abundance: NA
v_gene: TRBV4-1
j_gene: TRBJ1-1
CDR3aa: CASSQEQGLTEAFF

abundance: NA
v_gene: TRBV27
j_gene: TRBJ2-5
CDR3aa: CASAAQETQYF

abundance: NA
v_gene: TRBV7-8
j_gene: TRBJ2-7
CDR3aa: CASDRGFNEQYF

abundance: NA
v_gene: TRBV7-2
j_gene: TRBJ1-5
CDR3aa: CASSLVRGNQPQHF

abundance: NA
v_gene: TRBV2
j_gene: TRBJ1-2
CDR3aa: CASSSDRVYGYTF

abundance: NA
v_gene: TRBV28
j_gene: TRBJ2-2
CDR3aa: CASSSGGTGELFF

abundance: NA
v_gene: TRBV19
j_gene: TRBJ2-5
CDR3aa: CASSIGLAGEETQYF

abundance: NA
v_gene: TRBV5-1
j_gene: TRBJ2-2
CDR3aa: CASGYTGGTGELFF

abundance: few
v_gene: TRBV19
j_gene: TRBJ1-1
CDR3aa: CASSMVGQTNTEAFF

abundance: NA
v_gene: TRBV23-1
j_gene: TRBJ1-2
CDR3aa: CASSQGEGGDYTF

abundance: once
v_gene: TRBV7-9
j_gene: TRBJ2-7
CDR3aa: CASSSTGSYEQYF

abundance: NA
v_gene: TRBV27
j_gene: TRBJ2-7
CDR3aa: CASSLSGGSPYEQYF

abundance: NA
v_gene: TRBV5-4
j_gene: TRBJ2-1
CDR3aa: CASSLAGPTYNEQFF

abundance: NA
v_gene: TRBV7-2
j_gene: TRBJ2-7
CDR3aa: CASSSGLAGSLEQYF

abundance: NA
v_gene: TRBV11-2
j_gene: TRBJ2-7
CDR3aa: CASSLWVGQGYYEQYF

abundance: NA
v_gene: TRBV5-4
j_gene: TRBJ2-1
CDR3aa: CASSFPLGGLFF

abundance: NA
v_gene: TRBV7-3
j_gene: TRBJ2-2
CDR3aa: CASSTGTPAMNTGELFF

abundance: NA
v_gene: TRBV11-3
j_gene: TRBJ2-5
CDR3aa: CASSLSGYQETQYF

abundance: NA
v_gene: TRBV5-1
j_gene: TRBJ2-2
CDR3aa: CASSLASAGIFSGELFF

abundance: NA
v_gene: TRBV15
j_gene: TRBJ2-2
CDR3aa: CATSPHTWGQGAGELFF

abundance: NA
v_gene: TRBV27
j_gene: TRBJ1-1
CDR3aa: CASSLYKNTEAFF

abundance: NA
v_gene: TRBV30
j_gene: TRBJ1-4
CDR3aa: CASTGFATNEKLFF

abundance: NA
v_gene: TRBV14
j_gene: TRBJ2-7
CDR3aa: CASSQNIGTGSEQYF

abundance: NA
v_gene: TRBV6-1
j_gene: TRBJ1-1
CDR3aa: CASWRGQPTEAFF

abundance: NA
v_gene: TRBV18
j_gene: TRBJ2-1
CDR3aa: CASSPALAIYNEQFF

abundance: NA
v_gene: TRBV7-2
j_gene: TRBJ2-7
CDR3aa: CASSLHREQYF

abundance: NA
v_gene: TRBV6-5
j_gene: TRBJ1-5
CDR3aa: CASSRYSNQPQHF

abundance: NA
v_gene: TRBV10-3
j_gene: TRBJ2-1
CDR3aa: CAISESWDDLPSSYNEQFF

abundance: NA
v_gene: TRBV6-5
j_gene: TRBJ1-4
CDR3aa: CASNPSLGSNEKLFF

abundance: NA
v_gene: TRBV4-2
j_gene: TRBJ2-1
CDR3aa: CASSLVGGNEQFF

abundance: NA
v_gene: TRBV5-4
j_gene: TRBJ2-2
CDR3aa: CASSFSGAGELFF

abundance: NA
v_gene: TRBV10-3
j_gene: TRBJ2-2
CDR3aa: CAIRPGQGAEDKNTGELFF

abundance: NA
v_gene: TRBV2
j_gene: TRBJ2-3
CDR3aa: CARGTFTTTDTQYF

abundance: NA
v_gene: TRBV6-6
j_gene: TRBJ2-1
CDR3aa: CASSYPSGNSYNEQFF

abundance: NA
v_gene: TRBV7-8
j_gene: TRBJ1-6
CDR3aa: CASSLEGAYNSPLHF

abundance: NA
v_gene: TRBV5-1
j_gene: TRBJ2-7
CDR3aa: CASSHETGSYEQYF

abundance: NA
v_gene: TRBV29-1
j_gene: TRBJ2-7
CDR3aa: CSARLASYEQYF

abundance: NA
v_gene: TRBV28
j_gene: TRBJ2-1
CDR3aa: CASRIAGAYNEQFF

abundance: NA
v_gene: TRBV6-6
j_gene: TRBJ2-2
CDR3aa: CASTQRGGLSGELFF

abundance: NA
v_gene: TRBV6-6
j_gene: TRBJ2-5
CDR3aa: CASSYSTSGQETQYF

abundance: few
v_gene: TRBV18
j_gene: TRBJ1-3
CDR3aa: CASSPNTMGSGNTIYF

abundance: NA
v_gene: TRBV11-2
j_gene: TRBJ2-7
CDR3aa: CASSLARAGAEQYF

abundance: NA
v_gene: TRBV7-2
j_gene: TRBJ2-3
CDR3aa: CASSLEPTDTQYF

abundance: NA
v_gene: TRBV12-5
j_gene: TRBJ1-1
CDR3aa: CASGITSPGPRVNTEAFF

abundance: few
v_gene: TRBV18
j_gene: TRBJ2-5
CDR3aa: CASSPGNGDRTQETQYF

abundance: medium-sized
v_gene: TRBV18
j_gene: TRBJ2-7
CDR3aa: CASSPTGSYEQYF

abundance: NA
v_gene: TRBV11-3
j_gene: NA
CDR3aa: CASSTPRDFSYEQYF